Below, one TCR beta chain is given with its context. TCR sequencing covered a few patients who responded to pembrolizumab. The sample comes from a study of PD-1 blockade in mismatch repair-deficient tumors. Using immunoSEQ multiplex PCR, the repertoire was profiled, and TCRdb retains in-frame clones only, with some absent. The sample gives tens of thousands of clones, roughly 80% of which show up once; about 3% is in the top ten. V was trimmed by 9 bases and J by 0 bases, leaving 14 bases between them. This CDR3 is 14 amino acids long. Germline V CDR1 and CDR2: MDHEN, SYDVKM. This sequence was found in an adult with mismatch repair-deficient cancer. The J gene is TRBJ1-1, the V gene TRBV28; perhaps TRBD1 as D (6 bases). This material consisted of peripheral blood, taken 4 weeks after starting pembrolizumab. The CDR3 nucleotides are TGTGCCAGTGGCTCGGGGGACATGAACACTGAAGCTTTCTTT. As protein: CASGSGDMNTEAFF.